This TCR beta chain was identified during a study of shared clonotypes between healthy human individuals. Generated by immunoSEQ multiplex PCR, the TCRdb table keeps only in-frame clones and is missing some. Among roughly 2 million clones listed, roughly 95% were seen once. Between the trimmed V and J ends, which lost 0 bases and 3 bases, there was a span of 13 bases. The CDR3 length is 16 residues. From germline, CDR1 is SGHKS and CDR2 YYEKEE (reference sequence). The chain combines TRBV5-5 with TRBJ2-1; no reliable D call. The source of this sequence is a man aged 18 to 30 in good health. Sequenced input: naive CD4+ T cells sorted from blood. Stated subset: CD45RA+ positively selected. In nucleotides, the CDR3 is TGTGCCAGCAGCTTGGTCCCTTGGGCAGGCTACAATGAGCAGTTCTTC. This sequence encodes CASSLVPWAGYNEQFF.